The present T cell receptor beta chain was sequenced within a study of ipilimumab plus nivolumab after autologous stem cell transplantation. Overall study context: Typical patient got a handful of ipilimumab doses and seven to nine nivolumab doses (median). The myeloma cohort included high-risk transplant-naive patients and patients relapsing within 3 years of a first autologous transplant.

Clones were sequenced by immunoSEQ multiplex PCR, and TCRdb holds only the in-frame ones, with some missing. The sample gives roughly 45,000 clones, over 75% of which show up once; 0.7% to 0.95% is in the top ten. Ipilimumab, 1 mg/kg, started 14 to 28 days after autologous transplant. The ends were cut back, 5 bases at V and 5 bases at J, with 20 bases in the middle. The CDR3 has 15 residues. Germline values: CDR1 SGHRS, CDR2 YFSETQ. Sequencing was performed on PBMCs, taken in a trial of ipilimumab plus nivolumab as post-transplant consolidation. The receptor was isolated from a male donor with multiple myeloma. The chain joins TRBV5-1 to TRBJ2-7; possibly TRBD2 for D (5 bases). The CDR3 region is CASRRSGLVLDEQYF. CDR3 sequence (DNA): TGCGCCAGCAGACGGAGCGGCTTAGTTCTGGACGAGCAGTACTTC.